The subject of this entry is one T cell receptor beta chain. Sequencing used immunoSEQ multiplex PCR; TCRdb keeps in-frame clones, though not all of them. The table records about 260,000 clones, approximately 90% of them present only once. The data belong to a study of blood T cell repertoires in COVID-19. Turning to the study itself: The cDNA or gDNA used as material had been derived from T cells, B-cell-depleted T cells, or PBMCs.

The V gene's germline CDR1 is LNHDA and CDR2 SQIVND (reference sequence). This CDR3 region has 11 residues. The V end was cut by 10 bases, the J end by 4 bases, with 8 bases between. The TCR sequence derives from a man aged 55-75 years who had recovered from COVID-19. Sequenced input: peripheral blood. The rearrangement links TRBV19 to TRBJ1-3; D not resolved. This CDR3 is CATTYGNTIYF. The CDR3 DNA reads as TGTGCCACTACCTACGGAAACACCATATATTTT.